The rows below give T cell receptor beta chains drawn from one sample of a study of blood T cell repertoires in COVID-19. Using immunoSEQ multiplex PCR, the repertoire was profiled, and TCRdb retains in-frame clones only, with some absent. The table shows approximately 240,000 clones, with around 90% occurring only once. The specimen was PBMCs or T cells enriched from blood (not recorded which). The receptors were sampled from a woman aged 25 to 45 with acute COVID-19. The CDR3 runs from the conserved cysteine through the conserved F or W. Fields, in order: clone size, V gene, J gene, D gene, CDR3 protein, CDR3 DNA. D genes are given only for firm matches. Some rows mark clone size as missing; the rest say once, few, many or name a class of expanded clone.

>NA|TRBV4-1|TRBJ2-1|TRBD2
CASSPIGTSGSNEQFF
TGCGCCAGCAGCCCTATTGGGACTAGCGGGAGTAATGAGCAGTTCTTC
>few|TRBV30|TRBJ1-1|TRBD1
CAWSRPGTGTEAFF
TGTGCCTGGAGTCGTCCCGGGACAGGGACTGAAGCTTTCTTT
>NA|TRBV6-5|TRBJ2-3|NA
CATRLEARTDTQYF
TGTGCCACTCGTTTGGAGGCGCGGACAGATACGCAGTATTTT
>NA|TRBV28|TRBJ2-7|NA
CASSLGRVRSSYEQYF
TGTGCCAGCAGTTTAGGGAGAGTCCGGTCGAGCTACGAGCAGTACTTC
>NA|TRBV4-1|TRBJ1-5|NA
CASSQADTSNQPQHF
TGCGCCAGCAGCCAAGCCGACACCAGCAATCAGCCCCAGCATTTT
>once|TRBV24-1|TRBJ2-7|NA
CATSETGSYEQYF
TGTGCCACCAGTGAAACGGGATCCTACGAGCAGTACTTC
>NA|TRBV6-2/TRBV6-3|TRBJ1-2|TRBD1
CASSPSGQGYGYTF
TGTGCCAGCAGCCCCAGCGGACAGGGATATGGCTACACCTTC
>NA|TRBV7-9|TRBJ1-1|TRBD1
CASSADRALVTEAFF
TGTGCCAGCAGCGCCGACAGGGCCCTGGTTACTGAAGCTTTCTTT
>once|TRBV19|TRBJ1-5|TRBD1
CASRRTGDSNQPQHF
TGTGCCAGTAGGAGAACAGGGGATAGCAATCAGCCCCAGCATTTT
>NA|TRBV7-9|TRBJ2-1|NA
CASSSRLDRVYNEQFF
TGTGCCAGCAGCTCCCGACTCGATAGAGTTTACAATGAGCAGTTCTTC
>NA|TRBV18|TRBJ2-3|NA
CASSFRELLTDTQYF
TGTGCCAGCTCCTTTCGGGAATTGTTGACAGATACGCAGTATTTT
>NA|TRBV19|TRBJ1-5|NA
CASSSPPQFNQPQHF
TGTGCCAGTAGTAGCCCGCCACAATTCAATCAGCCCCAGCATTTT
>NA|TRBV6-5|TRBJ1-1|NA
CASRRDGGNTEAFF
TGTGCCAGCAGGCGTGACGGGGGGAACACTGAAGCTTTCTTT
>once|TRBV20-1|TRBJ2-1|NA
CSARDSDEQFF
TGCAGTGCTAGAGATTCAGATGAGCAGTTCTTC
>NA|TRBV28|TRBJ2-7|NA
CASSLMSPGSYEQYF
TGTGCCAGCAGTTTAATGTCCCCAGGGTCCTACGAGCAGTACTTC
>NA|TRBV5-4|TRBJ2-1|TRBD2
CASSWGAGGPPYNEQFF
TGTGCCAGCAGCTGGGGGGCGGGGGGCCCCCCCTACAATGAGCAGTTCTTC
>NA|TRBV5-1|TRBJ2-1|TRBD2
CASSSGTSRINEQFF
TGCGCCAGCAGCAGCGGGACTAGCAGGATCAATGAGCAGTTCTTC
>NA|TRBV7-9|TRBJ1-1|NA
CASPPGGTEAFF
TGTGCCAGCCCACCCGGGGGAACTGAAGCTTTCTTT
>few|TRBV7-9|TRBJ1-1|TRBD1
CASSLSKTGSEAFF
TGTGCCAGCAGCTTATCCAAGACAGGGTCAGAAGCTTTCTTT
>NA|TRBV7-3|TRBJ2-3|NA
CASSPGPVGSTDTQYF
TGTGCCAGCAGTCCGGGTCCAGTGGGTAGCACAGATACGCAGTATTTT
>NA|TRBV2|TRBJ1-3|TRBD1
CASSERGTVGNTIYF
TGTGCCAGCAGTGAAAGGGGGACAGTTGGAAACACCATATATTTT
>once|TRBV24-1|TRBJ2-7|TRBD2
CATSGGRGARDEQYF
TGTGCCACCAGTGGGGGGCGGGGGGCGCGAGACGAGCAGTACTTC
>NA|TRBV7-3|TRBJ2-5|TRBD2
CASSSGLAGGPRQETQYF
TGTGCCAGCAGCTCTGGACTAGCGGGGGGGCCTCGGCAAGAGACCCAGTACTTC
>NA|TRBV11-2|TRBJ2-7|TRBD1
CASSFGQANYEQYF
TGTGCCAGCAGCTTCGGACAGGCCAACTACGAGCAGTACTTC
>NA|TRBV3-1/TRBV3-2|TRBJ1-5|NA
CASSQDRVGPQHF
TGTGCCAGCAGCCAAGACAGGGTGGGGCCCCAGCATTTT
>NA|TRBV7-9|TRBJ1-5|TRBD1
CASALSGGRQPQHF
TGTGCCAGTGCACTCTCAGGGGGCCGGCAGCCCCAGCATTTT
>NA|TRBV12-3/TRBV12-4|TRBJ1-5|TRBD1
CASSGQGWQPQHF
TGTGCCAGCAGTGGACAGGGTTGGCAGCCCCAGCATTTT
>NA|TRBV25-1|TRBJ1-2|NA
CASSPGGGYTF
TGTGCCAGCAGCCCGGGGGGTGGCTACACCTTC
>once|TRBV7-2|TRBJ2-1|TRBD2
CASSQSGNRNEQFF
TGTGCCAGCAGCCAAAGCGGGAACAGGAATGAGCAGTTCTTC
>NA|TRBV3-1/TRBV3-2|TRBJ2-7|TRBD2
CASSQGSAGGHREQYF
TGTGCCAGCAGCCAGGGGTCGGCGGGAGGGCATCGGGAGCAGTACTTC
>NA|TRBV5-4|TRBJ2-5|NA
CASSLVSGKGQETQYF
TGTGCCAGCAGCTTGGTGTCAGGGAAGGGGCAAGAGACCCAGTACTTC
>NA|TRBV5-6|TRBJ1-2|NA
CASSLGGTNGYTF
TGTGCCAGCAGCTTGGGAGGGACTAATGGCTACACCTTC
>NA|TRBV18|TRBJ1-5|TRBD1
CASSPNRGYQPQHF
TGTGCCAGCTCGCCCAACAGGGGATACCAGCCCCAGCATTTT
>NA|TRBV5-4|TRBJ2-3|TRBD1
CASSLVGQGEDTQYF
TGTGCCAGCAGCTTGGTAGGACAGGGCGAAGATACGCAGTATTTT
>NA|TRBV10-3|TRBJ2-1|TRBD2
CATRDTSAGGNEQFF
TGTGCCACGAGAGATACTAGCGCTGGAGGCAATGAGCAGTTCTTC
>few|TRBV18|TRBJ1-4|NA
CASSPDRQKLFF
TGTGCCAGCTCCCCAGACAGGCAAAAACTGTTTTTT
>NA|TRBV6-5|TRBJ2-1|NA
CASPGHYNEEQFF
TGTGCCAGCCCGGGACATTACAATGAAGAGCAGTTCTTC
>once|TRBV5-1|TRBJ2-7|NA
CASSSSGGGPYEQYF
TGCGCCAGCAGCAGTTCAGGGGGAGGACCCTACGAGCAGTACTTC
>once|TRBV10-3|TRBJ2-4|NA
CAISESGGLAKNIQYF
TGTGCCATCAGTGAGTCCGGGGGTCTTGCCAAAAACATTCAGTACTTC
>once|TRBV7-8|TRBJ2-5|TRBD2
CASSLEGLAGWGETQYF
TGTGCCAGCAGCTTAGAAGGACTAGCGGGCTGGGGGGAGACCCAGTACTTC